The clone carrying this TCR beta chain was observed a handful of times. A J-beta primer mix and a sample-barcoded 5' primer were used in a second PCR of about 6 to 12 cycles. TCRdb reanalysed the 5' RACE reads using MiXCR and keeps one entry per CDR3 protein. The profile shows about 1,000,000 distinct CDR3 sequences, under 45% of them singletons. The data derive from a study of blood T cells in healthy people across ages. The study drew donors from healthy Caucasian individuals in Russia aged about 6 to 95. Roughly 10 milliliters of peripheral blood were drawn from each donor into EDTA-treated tubes. Germline V gene data show CDR1 as SGHDT and CDR2 as YYEEEE. Trimming removed 3 bases from V and 3 bases from J, with 15 bases in between. There are 15 residues in the CDR3.

The sequenced material came from blood. The sequence derives from a woman aged 60-70 years in good health. The rearrangement links TRBV5-6 to TRBJ2-5; tentatively, D is TRBD2 (5 bases). The CDR3 bases are TGTGCCAGCAGCTCGACCTGGGGAGCGAAAGAGACCCAGTACTTC. This gives the protein CASSSTWGAKETQYF.